What follows is one T cell receptor beta chain and its context. What it binds is unknown. As defined, naive CD8 cells were CD45RO-negative and positively selected for CCR7, with terminally differentiated effector memory CD45RA+ cells excluded. These data come from a study of shared clonotypes between healthy human individuals. Findings of the study overall: Even with large depth, rarefaction showed that sorted-subset sequencing was incomplete.

Germline V gene data show CDR1 as MNHEY and CDR2 as SMNVEV (reference sequence). The CDR3 contains 12 residues. The V end was cut by 3 bases, the J end by 4 bases, with 7 bases between. TCRdb's table, derived via immunoSEQ multiplex PCR, lists solely in-frame clones and lacks some. The table has 800,000 to 950,000 clones, 96% seen once. Sequenced: naive CD8+ T cells sorted from blood. This sequence joins TRBV27 and TRBJ2-7; D not certain. This clonotype was obtained from a man aged 25 to 45 in good health. The CDR3 here is CASSFIGYEQYF. The CDR3 coding sequence is TGTGCCAGCAGTTTTATAGGTTACGAGCAGTACTTC.